This T cell receptor (beta chain) was observed in a study of regulatory dendritic cells for organ transplantation. Study observations and caveats: Regulatory dendritic cells appeared to expand memory CD8+ clones less than mature ones.

CFSE-labeled sorted T cells met regulatory or mature dendritic cells for about five days. Memory T cells were CD45RO+, naive were CD45RA+, sorted by FACS. Clones were sequenced by immunoSEQ multiplex PCR, and TCRdb holds only the in-frame ones, with some missing. The table shows roughly 9,300 clones, with 80% occurring only once. Regarding this clone: Its antigen is as yet unknown.

The germline V gene encodes CDR1 MDHEN and CDR2 SYDVKM. The ends lost 4 bases at V and 1 base at J; junction bases unmatched: 7. The CDR3 covers 16 residues. Specimen: memory CD4+ T cells from blood cultured with dendritic cells. Subset described: CD45RO+ memory T cells. This sequence joins TRBV28 and TRBJ2-7, with 10 positions matching TRBD2. The receptor was derived from a human donor in good health. For the CDR3, the DNA is TGTGCCAGCAGTTCAATACTAGCGGGACGGTCCTACGAGCAGTACTTC. Translation gives CASSSILAGRSYEQYF.